These 6 T cell receptor beta chains were all obtained from the same sample, sequenced in a study of blood T cell repertoires in COVID-19. Libraries were prepared by immunoSEQ multiplex PCR; TCRdb keeps only in-frame clonotypes and omits some of them. The repertoire consists of around 70,000 clones, with about nine tenths occurring once and the leading ten covering roughly 9.1%. Sequenced input: peripheral blood. These receptors all stem from a human donor in a cohort sampled during active COVID-19.

The V gene is TRBV7-3, the J gene TRBJ2-2, with 10 nucleotides matching TRBD2. Trimming at V came to 5 bases and at J to 8 bases, leaving 14 bases not matched to a gene. Germline V CDR1 and CDR2: SGHTA, FQGTGA. This CDR3 region has 17 residues. CDR3 sequence reads: CASSPTGGRTSGGELFF. For the CDR3, the DNA is TGTGCCAGCAGCCCTACTGGAGGCCGGACTAGCGGAGGGGAGCTGTTTTTT.

The chain has TRBV4-3 and TRBJ2-2; D gene uncertain. V was cut by 0 bases and J by 3 bases, with 8 bases left in between. Germline V lookup: CDR1 LGHNA, CDR2 YSLEER. The CDR3 is made up of 15 amino acids. The chain's CDR3 is CASSQDWPHTGELFF. CDR3 DNA sequence: TGCGCCAGCAGCCAAGATTGGCCCCACACCGGGGAGCTGTTTTTT.

The chain carries TRBV4-3 and TRBJ1-4, with TRBD1 matching over 10 bases. The CDR3 totals 19 residues. V shed 4 bases, J shed 0 bases, and the junction held 11 bases outside the gene matches. CDR1 LGHNA and CDR2 YSLEER come from the germline V gene. CDR3 in amino acids: CASSLPPDRGPSTNEKLFF. CDR3 nucleotides: TGCGCCAGCAGCCTACCGCCTGACAGGGGGCCGTCAACTAATGAAAAACTGTTTTTT.

This clone was observed at least ten times. This chain connects TRBV7-2 to TRBJ1-2; D possibly corresponds to TRBD1 (5 bases). This CDR3 is 15 amino acids long. V was shortened by 0 bases and J by 1 base, with 9 bases between the two germline ends. Germline V gene data show CDR1 as SGHTA and CDR2 as FQGNSA. DNA for the CDR3: TGTGCCAGCAGCTTAGCGGCGGGGGGTAACTATGGCTACACCTTC. Translating it yields CASSLAAGGNYGYTF. The complete variable domain, with remaining parts taken from reference TRBV7-2 and TRBJ1-2, reads GAGVSQSPSNKVTEKGKDVELRCDPISGHTALYWYRQSLGQGLEFLIYFQGNSAPDKSGLPSDRFSAERTGGSVSTLTIQRTQQEDSAVYLCASSLAAGGNYGYTFGSGTRLTVV.

Worth noting for this clone: Distinct nucleotide sequences in the sample also encode this CDR3. The chain employs TRBV12-3 or TRBV12-4 and TRBJ1-1; D is unresolved. The CDR3 consists of 11 residues. Trimming took 2 bases from V and 7 from J, leaving 5 bases between them. CDR3 protein: CASSLQNEAFF. The CDR3 DNA is TGTGCCAGCAGTTTACAGAATGAAGCTTTCTTT.

The chain joins TRBV27 to TRBJ2-7, with 8 bases that match TRBD2. Germline trimming cut 0 bases from V and 5 bases from J; bases unmatched to any gene: 6. Germline assignment: CDR1 MNHEY and CDR2 SMNVEV (reference sequence). This CDR3 region has 15 residues. CDR3 coding DNA: TGTGCCAGCAGTTTATCGGGAGCGGGAGTCCACGAGCAGTACTTC. It codes for CASSLSGAGVHEQYF.